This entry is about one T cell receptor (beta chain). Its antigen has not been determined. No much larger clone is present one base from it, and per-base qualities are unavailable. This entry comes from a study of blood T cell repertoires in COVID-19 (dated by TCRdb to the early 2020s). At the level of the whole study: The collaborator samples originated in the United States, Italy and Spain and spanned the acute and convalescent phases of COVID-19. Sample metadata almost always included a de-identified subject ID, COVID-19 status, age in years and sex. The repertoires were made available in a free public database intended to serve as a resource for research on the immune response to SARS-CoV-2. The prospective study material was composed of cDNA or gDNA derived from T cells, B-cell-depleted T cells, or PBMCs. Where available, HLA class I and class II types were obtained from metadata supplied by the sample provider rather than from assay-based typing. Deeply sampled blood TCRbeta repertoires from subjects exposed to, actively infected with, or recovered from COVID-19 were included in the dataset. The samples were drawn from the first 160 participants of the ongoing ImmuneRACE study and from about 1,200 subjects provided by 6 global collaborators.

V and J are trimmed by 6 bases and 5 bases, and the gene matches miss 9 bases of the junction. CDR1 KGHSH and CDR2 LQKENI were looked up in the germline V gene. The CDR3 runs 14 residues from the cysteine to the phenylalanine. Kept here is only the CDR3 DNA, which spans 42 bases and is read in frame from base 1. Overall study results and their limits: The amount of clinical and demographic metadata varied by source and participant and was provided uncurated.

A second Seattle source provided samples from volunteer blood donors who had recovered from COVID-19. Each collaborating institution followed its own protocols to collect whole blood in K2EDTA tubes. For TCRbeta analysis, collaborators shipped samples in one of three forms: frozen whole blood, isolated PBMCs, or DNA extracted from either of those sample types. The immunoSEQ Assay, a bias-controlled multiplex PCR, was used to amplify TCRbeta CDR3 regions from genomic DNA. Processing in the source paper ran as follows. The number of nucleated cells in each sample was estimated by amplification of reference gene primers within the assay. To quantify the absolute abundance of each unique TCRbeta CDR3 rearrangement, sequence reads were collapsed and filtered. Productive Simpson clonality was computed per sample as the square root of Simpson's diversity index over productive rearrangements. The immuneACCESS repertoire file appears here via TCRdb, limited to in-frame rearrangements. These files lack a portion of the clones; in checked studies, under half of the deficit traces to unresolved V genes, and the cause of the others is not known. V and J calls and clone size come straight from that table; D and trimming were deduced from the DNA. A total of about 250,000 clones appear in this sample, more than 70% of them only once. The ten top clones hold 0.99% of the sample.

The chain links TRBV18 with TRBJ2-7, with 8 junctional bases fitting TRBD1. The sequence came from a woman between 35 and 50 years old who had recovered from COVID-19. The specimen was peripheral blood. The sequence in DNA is TGTGCCAGCTCCCTACAGGGGGGTGGGAACGAGCAGTACTTC. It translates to CASSLQGGGNEQYF.